This T cell receptor beta chain appears in the sequencing data of a study of T cell responses to AZD1222 COVID-19 vaccine. Germline assignment: CDR1 LGHDT and CDR2 YNNKEL (reference sequence). The V and J ends lost 1 base and 9 bases respectively, with 12 bases between them. There are 13 residues in the CDR3. In its sample, this clone was seen a few times. Its antigen remains unknown. Assay: immunoSEQ multiplex PCR; the TCRdb copy retains only in-frame clones and omits some. This sample has roughly 70,000 clones, with less than 85% found just once. Study-level points and caveats: Clonal diversity may have been underestimated, and the donors were mostly white British, with more females than males. Across spike, vaccine-associated CD4 TCRs were found, dominant at 160-218 and 743-854. Sampling that yielded the repertoires occurred only after the peak T cell response.

The sequence was obtained from an adult in good health. The rearrangement uses TRBV3-1 (or the pseudogene TRBV3-2) and TRBJ1-2; D call uncertain. The material sequenced was peripheral blood, taken on day 0 of MenACWY control vaccination. CDR3 nucleotides: TGTGCCAGCAGCCAAGGTGACTCACGGCGCTACACCTTC. Protein product: CASSQGDSRRYTF.